This T cell receptor (beta chain) was identified during a study of cytomegalovirus exposure and HLA in healthy donors. Study conclusions and caveats: HLA-A and HLA-B allele assignments for most subjects were reportedly predicted accurately using TCR beta sequences. The authors later linked a missense DCLRE1C variant to TCR beta V- and J-gene trimming. Previously analyzed data showed that most TCR beta V segments were productive at a frequency of about 87% or about 30%.

Vbeta (60) and Jbeta (13) primers were used in the PCR. Measured with immunoSEQ multiplex PCR; TCRdb has only the in-frame clones, and not every one. This sample has some 150,000 clones, with around 82% found just once. On this clone: Its cognate antigen is unknown.

Material: PBMCs. The source is a man between 45 and 60 years old in good health and CMV-seropositive.

DNA for the CDR3: TGTGCCAGTAGTAAGGGCCTAGCGGGAGCCGAGCAGTACTTC. Protein sequence: CASSKGLAGAEQYF. The chain carries TRBV19 and TRBJ2-7, with 10 bases that match TRBD2. V lost 4 bases to trimming and J lost 6 bases; unmatched junction nucleotides: 6. The germline gives CDR1 LNHDA, CDR2 SQIVND (reference sequence). The CDR3 is 14 amino acids.